Below are 9 T cell receptor beta chains sequenced from a single sample in a study of cytomegalovirus exposure and HLA in healthy donors. With 60 Vbeta and 13 Jbeta primers, the PCR was carried out. Assay: immunoSEQ multiplex PCR; the TCRdb copy retains only in-frame clones and omits some. The repertoire holds about 180,000 clones, with about four fifths as singletons. Sequenced input: PBMCs. These TCRs come from a woman in her 30s in good health and CMV-seronegative.

This clone was seen a single time. The V and J genes are TRBV19 and TRBJ1-2; TRBD1 matches 8 bases. With 6 bases clipped from V and 7 bases from J, the junction kept 10 bases outside the gene matches. Germline values: CDR1 LNHDA, CDR2 SQIVND (reference sequence). The CDR3 is 14 residues long. The CDR3 coding sequence is TGTGCCAGTAGGCTCGACAGGGGTAGGGGTGGCTACACCTTC. Its translation: CASRLDRGRGGYTF.

The chain joins TRBV7-3 to TRBJ1-1; maybe TRBD1 (6 bases). This CDR3 is 13 amino acids long. Germline lookup yields CDR1 SGHTA and CDR2 FQGTGA. V was clipped by 2 bases and J by 4 bases, with 8 bases between them. Written as DNA, the CDR3 is TGTGCCAGCAGCTTACAGGGGTTCACTGAAGCTTTCTTT. This codes for CASSLQGFTEAFF.

The chain has TRBV5-1 and TRBJ2-1; 13 positions agree with TRBD2. Germline V CDR1 and CDR2: SGHRS, YFSETQ. V dropped 4 bases and J dropped 6; count of bases not matched to a gene: 7. This CDR3 has 16 amino acids. The CDR3, as DNA: TGCGCCAGCAGCGCCCGACTAGCGGGGGGCAGCAATGAGCAGTTCTTC. It yields the protein CASSARLAGGSNEQFF.

The count of this clone is one. Here the CDR3 DNA reads TGTGCCAGCAGCGTAGTAGGGCCACAGGTCCCGACTGAAGCTTTCTTT. Protein: CASSVVGPQVPTEAFF. The chain joins TRBV9 to TRBJ1-1, with a weak D call TRBD1 (5 bases). Germline V gene sequence: CDR1 SGDLS, CDR2 YYNGEE. This CDR3 has 16 amino acids. V lost 0 bases and J 5 bases, leaving 17 bases between the germline ends.

The rearrangement uses TRBV27 and TRBJ1-1, with a tentative D call TRBD1 (5 bases). The germline gives CDR1 MNHEY, CDR2 SMNVEV (reference sequence). The CDR3 is made up of 16 amino acids. The V gene lost 3 bases and the J gene lost 1 base, with 15 bases spanning the gap. Here the CDR3 reads CASSLGRVSGNTEAFF. In DNA form, the CDR3 reads TGTGCCAGCAGTTTGGGCAGGGTTAGCGGGAACACTGAAGCTTTCTTT.

The chain couples TRBV4-1 to TRBJ2-7; D possibly corresponds to TRBD2 (5 bases). This CDR3 spans 14 amino acids. Germline V gives CDR1 MGHRA, CDR2 YSYEKL. V lost 1 base, J lost 5 bases, and 12 bases lay in between. The CDR3 region has the DNA TGCGCCAGCAGCCAAGTGGGGAGCCGGCACGAGCAGTACTTC. It encodes CASSQVGSRHEQYF.

This clone was recorded a few times. The V gene is TRBV9, the J gene TRBJ1-2; D gene uncertain. The CDR3 runs to 13 residues. The V end was cut by 0 bases, the J end by 5 bases, with 8 bases between. From germline, CDR1 is SGDLS and CDR2 YYNGEE. The CDR3 DNA sequence: TGTGCCAGCAGCGTAGCAGTCAATTATGGCTACACCTTC. Its protein is CASSVAVNYGYTF.

The chain carries TRBV5-1 and TRBJ2-1; 8 positions agree with TRBD2. The junction had 6 bases not matched to a gene; V was cut back by 0 bases and J by 7 bases. The CDR3 sequence is 15 residues long. Germline V gives CDR1 SGHRS, CDR2 YFSETQ. The CDR3 DNA is TGCGCCAGCAGCTTGGGTCGGGGGGGCCGTAATGAGCAGTTCTTC. Protein: CASSLGRGGRNEQFF.

This sequence joins TRBV1 and TRBJ2-5; TRBD2 is the table's D call and was not checked against the DNA. TRBV1 is reported as a pseudogene. This CDR3 contains 17 residues. CDR3 sequence reads: CTSSATPTSGDQETQYF. The CDR3 DNA follows: TGCACCAGCAGCGCTACCCCGACTAGCGGGGACCAAGAGACCCAGTACTTC.